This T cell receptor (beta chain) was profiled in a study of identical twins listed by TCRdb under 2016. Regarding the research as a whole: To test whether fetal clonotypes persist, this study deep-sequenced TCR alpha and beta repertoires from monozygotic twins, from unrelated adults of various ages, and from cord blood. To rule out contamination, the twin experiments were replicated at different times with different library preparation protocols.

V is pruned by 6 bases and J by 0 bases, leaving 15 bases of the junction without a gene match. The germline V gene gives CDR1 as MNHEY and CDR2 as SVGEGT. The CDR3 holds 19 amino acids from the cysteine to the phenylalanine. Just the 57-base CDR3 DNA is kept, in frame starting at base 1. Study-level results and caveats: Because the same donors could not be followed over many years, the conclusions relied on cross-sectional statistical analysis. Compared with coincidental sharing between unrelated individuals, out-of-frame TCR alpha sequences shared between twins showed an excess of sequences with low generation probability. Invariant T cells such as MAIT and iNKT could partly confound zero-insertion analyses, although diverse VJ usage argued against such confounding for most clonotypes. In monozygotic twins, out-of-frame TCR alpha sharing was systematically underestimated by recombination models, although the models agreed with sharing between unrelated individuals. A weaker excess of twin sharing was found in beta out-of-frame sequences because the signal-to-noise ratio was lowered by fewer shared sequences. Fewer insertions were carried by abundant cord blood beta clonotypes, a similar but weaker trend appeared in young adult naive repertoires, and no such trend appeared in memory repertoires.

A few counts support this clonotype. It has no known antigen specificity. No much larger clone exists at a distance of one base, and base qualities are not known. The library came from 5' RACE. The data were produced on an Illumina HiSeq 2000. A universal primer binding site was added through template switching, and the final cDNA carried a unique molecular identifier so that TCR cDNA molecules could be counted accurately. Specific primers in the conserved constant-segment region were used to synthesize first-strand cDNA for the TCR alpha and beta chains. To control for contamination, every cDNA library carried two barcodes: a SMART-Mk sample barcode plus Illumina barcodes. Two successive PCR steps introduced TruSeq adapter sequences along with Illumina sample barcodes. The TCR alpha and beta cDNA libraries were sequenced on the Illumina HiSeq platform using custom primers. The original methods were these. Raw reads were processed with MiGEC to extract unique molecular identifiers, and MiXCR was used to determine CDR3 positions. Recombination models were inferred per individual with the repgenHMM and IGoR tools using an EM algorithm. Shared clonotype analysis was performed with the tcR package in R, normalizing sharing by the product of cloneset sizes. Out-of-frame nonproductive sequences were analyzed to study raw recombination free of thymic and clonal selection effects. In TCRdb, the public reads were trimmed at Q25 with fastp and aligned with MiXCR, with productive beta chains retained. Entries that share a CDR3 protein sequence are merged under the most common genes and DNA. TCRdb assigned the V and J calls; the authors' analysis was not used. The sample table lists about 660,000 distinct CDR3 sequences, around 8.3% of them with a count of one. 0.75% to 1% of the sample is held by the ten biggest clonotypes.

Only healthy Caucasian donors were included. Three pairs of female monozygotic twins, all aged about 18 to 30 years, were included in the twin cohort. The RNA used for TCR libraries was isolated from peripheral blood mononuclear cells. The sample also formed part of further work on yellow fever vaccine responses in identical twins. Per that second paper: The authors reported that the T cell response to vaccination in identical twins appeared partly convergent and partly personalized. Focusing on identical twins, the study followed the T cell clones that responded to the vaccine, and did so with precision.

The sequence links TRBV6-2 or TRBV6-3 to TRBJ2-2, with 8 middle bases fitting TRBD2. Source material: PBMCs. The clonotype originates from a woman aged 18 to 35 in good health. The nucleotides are TGTGCCAGCAGCCTACGTTCGGGTAGCGGGGTCGCGAACACCGGGGAGCTGTTTTTT. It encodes CASSLRSGSGVANTGELFF.